This T cell receptor (beta chain) is from a study of blood T cells in healthy people across ages. Primers used in a second PCR of roughly 7 to 12 cycles were a sample-barcoded 5' primer and a J-beta primer mix. TCRdb re-called the 5' RACE reads through MiXCR, storing one row per CDR3 protein. The sample lists about 620,000 distinct CDR3 sequences; about 51% were seen once. The V and J ends lost 6 bases and 8 bases respectively, with 11 bases between them. There are 12 residues in the CDR3. CDR1 is MNHNY and CDR2 is SVGAGI in the germline V gene (reference sequence). V gene TRBV6-6 combines with J gene TRBJ2-1, with D uncertain. The receptor comes from a woman of 80 years or more in good health. The sample comprised blood. The CDR3 bases are TGTGCCAGCAGGCCACCTGAATATGAGCAGTTCTTC. Amino acid sequence: CASRPPEYEQFF.